This T cell receptor (beta chain) emerged from a study of cytomegalovirus exposure and HLA in healthy donors. Study-wide points: A likely sequencing artifact accounted for one observed cluster of highly shared sequence variants. Based on reports, TCR beta sequences accurately predicted HLA-A and HLA-B alleles for most subjects.

This clone was detected a few times. Its antigen remains unknown. Amplification used 60 Vbeta primers and 13 Jbeta primers. The table came from immunoSEQ multiplex PCR; TCRdb's copy has only in-frame clones and leaves some out. The repertoire holds some 200,000 clones, with 80% as singletons. The CDR3 is made up of 15 amino acids. V was shortened by 0 bases and J by 4 bases, with 14 bases between the two germline ends. The V gene's germline CDR1 is SGDLS and CDR2 YYNGEE. The sample taken for sequencing was PBMCs. The clonotype comes from a boy younger than 18 in good health and CMV-seronegative. The gene calls are TRBV9 and TRBJ2-7; possibly TRBD2 for D (7 bases). CDR3: CASSVGRGGDYEQYF. The CDR3 DNA sequence: TGTGCCAGCAGCGTAGGCAGGGGAGGGGATTACGAGCAGTACTTC.